This is a list of T cell receptor beta chains from one sample in a study of blood T cell repertoires in COVID-19. Produced via immunoSEQ multiplex PCR; TCRdb's table is partial and in-frame only. The table lists about 130,000 clones, about 91% of them singletons. The sequenced sample consisted of peripheral blood. These receptors were taken from a man over 45 with acute or convalescent COVID-19. Each CDR3 is given with its conserved first and last residue.

J: TRBJ2-6
V: TRBV18
CDR3: CASSPFWGGNSGANVLTF

J: TRBJ2-1
V: TRBV7-2
CDR3: CASSGQGAWNEQFF

J: TRBJ1-2
V: TRBV11-2
CDR3: CASSFPTGYGYTF

J: TRBJ2-3
V: TRBV5-4
CDR3: CASSFFKGVADTQYF

J: TRBJ1-5
V: TRBV18
CDR3: CASSLGGGPNQPQHF

J: TRBJ2-2
V: TRBV5-4
CDR3: CASSFTPGELFF

J: TRBJ2-1
V: TRBV5-4
CDR3: CASSLSTGNNEQFF

J: TRBJ1-1
V: TRBV3-1/TRBV3-2
CDR3: CASSPLLNTEAFF

J: TRBJ1-2
V: TRBV3-1/TRBV3-2
CDR3: CASSPGGVRYGYTF

J: TRBJ2-3
V: TRBV3-1/TRBV3-2
CDR3: CASSQVAGTQYF

J: TRBJ1-1
V: TRBV6-5
CDR3: CASRSGANTEAFF

J: TRBJ1-6
V: TRBV5-8
CDR3: CASSLVRTGNSPLHF

J: TRBJ1-1
V: TRBV6-1
CDR3: CASSERTGGITEAFF

J: TRBJ2-4
V: TRBV18
CDR3: CASRLGRGNIQYF

J: TRBJ2-5
V: TRBV5-1
CDR3: CASSLTGTVEETQYF

J: TRBJ2-1
V: TRBV5-1
CDR3: CASSLTAGESSYNEQFF

J: TRBJ1-1
V: TRBV28
CDR3: CASSSIGPGQVNTEAFF

J: TRBJ1-3
V: TRBV2
CDR3: CASSLSFSGNTIYF

J: TRBJ2-1
V: TRBV6-5
CDR3: CASTEGLVGNEQFF

J: TRBJ2-6
V: TRBV5-6
CDR3: CASSFSGGAPGANVLTF

J: TRBJ2-7
V: TRBV11-3
CDR3: CASSFISGEQYF

J: TRBJ1-1
V: TRBV6-5
CDR3: CASSMGGGSTEAFF

J: TRBJ2-6
V: TRBV5-1
CDR3: CASSFRDRAGAGANVLTF

J: TRBJ1-2
V: TRBV10-1
CDR3: CASSPVRPGLNFGHGYTF

J: TRBJ1-6
V: TRBV9
CDR3: CATGGGINSPLHF